This entry concerns a single T cell receptor beta chain. What this receptor recognizes is not known. The input lacks base qualities; no much larger clone sits a single base away. This sample was taken from a study of CD8+CD57+ T cells in acquired aplastic anemia (dated by TCRdb to 2016 to 2018). For context, the study as a whole: DNA extracted from sorted CD4+ and CD8+ cells had a mean of around 3.3 ug, with a range of about 0.19 to 30 ug. CD8+CD57+ expansion was defined as a frequency above the mean frequency observed in healthy subjects. Overall study outcomes, separate from this receptor: Patients and healthy controls showed no significant difference in CD8+ Simpson's diversity (P=0.060). Around 30 CD8+ CDR3 sequences were found in both patients and controls but appeared to be highly expressed in patients and within the immunodominant clones of the patients.

Germline trimming amounts to 6 bases on V and 4 bases on J, with 4 as the count of junction bases outside the gene matches. Including cysteine and phenylalanine, the CDR3 has 12 amino acids. The retained sequence is limited to the CDR3, 36 bases, with the frame set at the first base. Based on the germline V gene, the CDR1 and CDR2 sequences are SQVTM and ANQGSEA. Flow cytometry had shown CD8+CD57+ cell expansion in the patients selected for sequencing. Severe acquired aplastic anemia was diagnosed in all patients according to International Study of Aplastic Anemia and Agranulocytosis and Camitta criteria. At the time blood was sampled, none of the patients had received any therapy. TCR repertoires of sorted CD4+ and CD8+ blood T cells from severe aplastic anemia patients and healthy subjects were deep-sequenced in the study. Patients were enrolled in the USA under clinicaltrials.gov protocols 00001620, 01623167, 00001397, 00071045, 00081523 and 00961064. Ficoll-Paque density gradient centrifugation was used to isolate peripheral blood mononuclear cells. Before DNA extraction, CD4+ and CD8+ T cells were sorted by FACS or by magnetic beads.

Profiling of TCR beta VDJ combinations and CDR3 sequences used genomic DNA as the template. An Illumina HiSeq 2000 was used for TCR repertoire sequencing. As for the authors' bioinformatics: TRBV/TRBJ rearrangement plots, CDR3 size and DJ length profiles, and Simpson's diversity index were used to assess repertoires. The immunodominant clone was defined as the most abundant DNA sequence in deep sequencing data. CDR3 amino acid sequences were screened for sharing across subjects and were compared with published repertoires and the VDJdb database. TCRdb's own reprocessing of the public reads used fastp at Q25 and MiXCR and kept productive beta chains. Every distinct CDR3 protein forms one entry, paired with its most common genes and DNA. The V and J calls follow TCRdb's processing rather than the paper's. For this sample the table gives about 290,000 distinct CDR3 sequences, of which under 60% were detected only once. The ten largest clones represent roughly 1.2% of the sample.

The V and J genes are TRBV29-1 and TRBJ1-1; the junction holds 8 bases that match TRBD1. The TCR comes from a human donor with aplastic anemia. The sequencing input was sorted CD4+, CD8+, or CD8+CD57+ T cells (not recorded which) from PBMCs. The sequenced DNA: TGCAGCGTAACAGGGGGGACCACTGAAGCTTTCTTT. Its protein product is CSVTGGTTEAFF.